The clone carrying this T cell receptor (beta chain) appeared a few times. What it binds is not known. As for time point: patch test 1, 2 weeks after DPC sensitization. Documented treatment: therapeutic diphenylcyclopropenone sensitization with weekly scalp DPC. This record belongs to a study of human T cells and chemical hapten exposure. The study's findings and limits: Donors' alopecia may make their immune response differ from healthy people's.

Germline trimming cut 2 bases from V and 2 bases from J; bases unmatched to any gene: 6. Germline loops: CDR1 SEHNR, CDR2 FQNEAQ (reference sequence). The CDR3 is 17 residues long. Individual cDNA molecules received unique molecular identifiers in the library. TCRdb reanalysed the RACE reads using MiXCR and keeps one entry per CDR3 protein. The sample has 300,000 to 400,000 distinct CDR3 sequences, approximately 6.9% seen once. The chain carries TRBV7-9 and TRBJ2-5; TRBD2 aligns across 12 bases. The sequence came from a woman aged 18-29 years with alopecia areata. Some clones in this sample may be carry-over from other donors' samples. Material: whole blood, obtained in connection with sensitization to the hapten diphenylcyclopropenone (DPC). CDR3 nucleotides: TGTGCCAGCAGCTTACTACTCGGGACTAGCGGGCAAGAGACCCAGTACTTC. Its translation: CASSLLLGTSGQETQYF.